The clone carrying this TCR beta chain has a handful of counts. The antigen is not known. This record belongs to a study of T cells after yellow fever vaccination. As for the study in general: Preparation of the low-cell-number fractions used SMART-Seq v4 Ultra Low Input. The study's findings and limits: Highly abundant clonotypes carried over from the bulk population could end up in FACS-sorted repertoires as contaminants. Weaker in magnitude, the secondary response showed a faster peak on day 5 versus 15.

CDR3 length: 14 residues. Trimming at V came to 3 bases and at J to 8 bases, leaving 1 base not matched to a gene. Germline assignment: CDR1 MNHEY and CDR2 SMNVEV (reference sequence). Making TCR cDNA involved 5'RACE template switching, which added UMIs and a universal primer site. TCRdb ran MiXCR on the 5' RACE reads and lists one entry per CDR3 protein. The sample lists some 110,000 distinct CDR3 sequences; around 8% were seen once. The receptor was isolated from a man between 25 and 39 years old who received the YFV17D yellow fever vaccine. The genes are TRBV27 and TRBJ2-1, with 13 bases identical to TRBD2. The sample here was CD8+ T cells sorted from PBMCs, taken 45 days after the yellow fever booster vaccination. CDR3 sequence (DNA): TGTGCCAGCAGTTTGGGACTAGCGGGATATGAGCAGTTCTTC. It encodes CASSLGLAGYEQFF.